Listed below are T cell receptor beta chains from one sample, sequenced in a study of shared clonotypes between healthy human individuals. Profiling relied on immunoSEQ multiplex PCR, and the TCRdb table lists in-frame clones only, not all of them. The sample yields approximately 2.4 million clones, 90% to 96% seen once. Source material: naive CD4+ T cells sorted from blood. These receptors were collected from a man between 18 and 29 years old in good health. The CDR3 runs from the conserved cysteine through the conserved F or W. D genes are given only for firm matches. The listing skips clone size in some rows; elsewhere it reads once, few, many or a size class.

D gene,J gene,clone size,V gene,CDR3 DNA,CDR3 protein
.,TRBJ1-3,.,TRBV5-4,TGTGCCAGCAGCTCGAGCGCAGGCTCGTTCTCTGGAAACACCATATATTTT,CASSSSAGSFSGNTIYF
.,TRBJ1-5,once,TRBV30,TGTGCCTGGAAAAATTTTGGAGGTAATCAGCCCCAGCATTTT,CAWKNFGGNQPQHF
.,TRBJ2-7,.,TRBV15,TGTGCCACCAGCAGAGATCGGGGCGGGGACGAGCAGTACTTC,CATSRDRGGDEQYF
.,TRBJ1-1,few,TRBV29-1,TGCAGCGTTGAAGAAGGGGGGCGGACTGAAGCTTTCTTT,CSVEEGGRTEAFF
TRBD2,TRBJ2-2,.,TRBV7-2,TGTGCCAGCAGCTTAGAAGCGGGGGGGCCCAGCGGGGAGCTGTTTTTT,CASSLEAGGPSGELFF
TRBD1,TRBJ2-6,.,TRBV10-3,TGTGCCATCACTTCGACAGGGGATCGGGCCAACGTCCTGACTTTC,CAITSTGDRANVLTF
TRBD1,TRBJ2-7,.,TRBV5-1,TGCGCCAGCAGCTCGGCCTTGGGACAGGGCTTTGAGCAGTACTTC,CASSSALGQGFEQYF
TRBD2,TRBJ2-3,.,TRBV7-8,TGTGCCAGCAGCAGACGATCCGGGACTAGCGGAGATACGCAGTATTTT,CASSRRSGTSGDTQYF
TRBD1,TRBJ1-2,.,TRBV5-4,TGTGCCAGCAGCCCAGGGACAGGGAGCAGCTATGGCTACACCTTC,CASSPGTGSSYGYTF
TRBD2,TRBJ2-1,.,TRBV29-1,TGCAGCGTTGCAGGGAGTAGCGGGTTCTCCTACAATGAGCAGTTCTTC,CSVAGSSGFSYNEQFF
.,TRBJ1-6,.,TRBV5-1,TGCGCCAGCAGCCCGTCCGCGCTCTATAATTCACCCCTCCACTTT,CASSPSALYNSPLHF
TRBD1,TRBJ1-4,.,TRBV25-1,TGTGCCAGCAGGGGACAGACTAATGAAAAACTGTTTTTT,CASRGQTNEKLFF
.,TRBJ1-6,.,TRBV5-4,TGTGCCAGCAGCTCCGGCGGCTCACCCCTCCACTTT,CASSSGGSPLHF
.,TRBJ1-1,.,TRBV6-5,TGTGCCAGCACCCTAACAGTGATGGGGACTGAAGCTTTCTTT,CASTLTVMGTEAFF
TRBD2,TRBJ2-5,.,TRBV5-1,TGCGCCAGCAGAGGAAATAGCGGGTACCAAGAGACCCAGTACTTC,CASRGNSGYQETQYF
.,TRBJ2-3,.,TRBV12-5,TGTGCTAGTGGTTTGGTGGTAAGCCCTCGCACAGATACGCAGTATTTT,CASGLVVSPRTDTQYF
.,TRBJ2-3,.,TRBV28,TGTGCCAGCAGTTTGCCCCCGGCAGGGTTAGGTAGCACAGATACGCAGTATTTT,CASSLPPAGLGSTDTQYF
TRBD2,TRBJ2-2,.,TRBV5-4,TGTGCCAGCAGCAAGGGACTAGCGGGGGGCACCGGGGAGCTGTTTTTT,CASSKGLAGGTGELFF
.,TRBJ2-7,.,TRBV6-1,TGTGCCAGCTACAGGGTAGGCGACGAGCAGTACTTC,CASYRVGDEQYF
.,TRBJ2-5,once,TRBV5-1,TGCGCCAGCAGCTTGCTTGGACCCCAAGAGACCCAGTACTTC,CASSLLGPQETQYF
.,TRBJ2-2,.,TRBV9,TGTGCCAGCAGCCCCTGGGATGAGGGCACCGGGGAGCTGTTTTTT,CASSPWDEGTGELFF
TRBD2,TRBJ2-7,once,TRBV5-8,TGTGCCAGCAGCTTGGCCGGTAGCGGGTCGTCCTACGAGCAGTACTTC,CASSLAGSGSSYEQYF
.,TRBJ1-1,.,TRBV7-9,TGTGCCAGCAGCTTAAGGGAACAGCGACCCATGAACACTGAAGCTTTCTTT,CASSLREQRPMNTEAFF
TRBD1,TRBJ2-5,.,TRBV10-3,TGTGCCATCAGTGATGTAGGGGGCCGGGAGACCCAGTACTTC,CAISDVGGRETQYF
.,TRBJ1-4,.,TRBV10-3,TGTGCCATCAGTGCCGGGATCTTATCAGGGGAAAAACTGTTTTTT,CAISAGILSGEKLFF
.,TRBJ1-2,.,TRBV9,TGTGCCAGCAGCGTAGACGCGGGGGTCATCGGCTACACCTTC,CASSVDAGVIGYTF
.,TRBJ2-1,.,TRBV6-5,TGTGCCAGCAGTTCCCCGCAGGGGCGAAATGAGCAGTTCTTC,CASSSPQGRNEQFF
TRBD1,TRBJ1-2,.,TRBV27,TGTGCCAGCAGCTCGGACAGGGGGTTCGGCTACACCTTC,CASSSDRGFGYTF
.,TRBJ2-5,.,TRBV5-6,TGTGCCAGCAGCATCCTAATCAGGGAACCTCAAGAGACCCAGTACTTC,CASSILIREPQETQYF
TRBD1,TRBJ2-2,.,TRBV5-1,TGCGCCAGCAGCCCCCGGGACAGGGGCACCGGGGAGCTGTTTTTT,CASSPRDRGTGELFF
.,TRBJ2-7,.,TRBV19,TGTGCCAGTAGTATTGGGGGCGGTTACGAGCAGTACTTC,CASSIGGGYEQYF
.,TRBJ2-1,.,TRBV11-2,TGTGCCAGCAGCCCCCTTGAGGGTCGTAATGAGCAGTTCTTC,CASSPLEGRNEQFF
.,TRBJ2-1,.,TRBV7-3,TGTGCCAGCAGCTTAACTGGGAGCTCCTACAATGAGCAGTTCTTC,CASSLTGSSYNEQFF
.,TRBJ1-1,.,TRBV30,TGTGCCTGGGGAGAGGGTGTCTTGAACACTGAAGCTTTCTTT,CAWGEGVLNTEAFF
.,TRBJ2-7,once,TRBV6-5,TGTGCCAGCAGTTATTCGGCACAGATCTACGAGCAGTACTTC,CASSYSAQIYEQYF
.,TRBJ2-2,.,TRBV14,TGTGCCAGCAGCCAAGGAGGGTTTACCGGGGAGCTGTTTTTT,CASSQGGFTGELFF
.,TRBJ2-7,.,TRBV23-1,TGCGCCATCGCCCCGACAGTCCCCTCCTACGAGCAGTACTTC,CAIAPTVPSYEQYF
.,TRBJ1-2,.,TRBV7-2,TGTGCCAGCAGCCTACCAGATTTTACTATCGGCTACACCTTC,CASSLPDFTIGYTF
.,TRBJ2-1,once,TRBV7-2,TGTGCCAGCAGCCAGGTGAGCAATGAGCAGTTCTTC,CASSQVSNEQFF
.,TRBJ2-2,.,TRBV5-1,TGCGCCAGCAGCATATCGACGGCGAACACCGGGGAGCTGTTTTTT,CASSISTANTGELFF
TRBD1,TRBJ2-7,.,TRBV5-1,TGCGCCAGCAGCTTGGTACAGGGGTCGAGGGAGCAGTACTTC,CASSLVQGSREQYF
.,TRBJ2-4,.,TRBV6-1,TGTGCCAGCAGTGAAGCCAGGCAGGGTGGGGACATTCAGTACTTC,CASSEARQGGDIQYF
TRBD1,TRBJ1-2,.,TRBV5-1,TGCGCCAGCAGCTGGACTGAAGGGGGCTCCTATGGCTACACCTTC,CASSWTEGGSYGYTF
.,TRBJ1-1,.,TRBV6-5,TGTGCCAGCAGCCCACTACCTGGACTGAGAACTGAAGCTTTCTTT,CASSPLPGLRTEAFF
TRBD1,TRBJ1-2,.,TRBV9,TGTGCCAGCAGCGTGGGGACAGGGGACGGCTACACCTTC,CASSVGTGDGYTF
.,TRBJ1-6,.,TRBV7-3,TGTGCCAGCAGCTTAGACGAGAATTCACCCCTCCACTTT,CASSLDENSPLHF
TRBD1,TRBJ1-1,.,TRBV30,TGTGCCATGGAACCGGGACAGGGGTACACTGAAGCTTTCTTT,CAMEPGQGYTEAFF
TRBD1,TRBJ1-5,.,TRBV30,TGTGCCTGGAGTGTACAGGGGTATCAGCCCCAGCATTTT,CAWSVQGYQPQHF
.,TRBJ2-2,.,TRBV25-1,TGTGCCAGCAGTGAATCGGGCTACACCGGGGAGCTGTTTTTT,CASSESGYTGELFF
.,TRBJ1-2,once,TRBV19,TGTGCCAGTAGTATATGGGGCAGGCTAGGCGGCGGCTACACCTTC,CASSIWGRLGGGYTF
.,TRBJ1-6,.,TRBV27,TGTGCCAGCACCCCCTGGGGCCAGGATAATTCACCCCTCCACTTT,CASTPWGQDNSPLHF
.,TRBJ1-4,few,TRBV10-1,TGCGCCAGCAGTCGCCCGCGGTTTGGACTGTTTTTT,CASSRPRFGLFF
.,TRBJ1-5,.,TRBV28,TGTGCCAGCAGATATGGGGCGGTGAATCAGCCCCAGCATTTT,CASRYGAVNQPQHF
.,TRBJ1-1,.,TRBV18,TGTGCCAGCTCACCTTCACAGGGTTCCCTCACTGAAGCTTTCTTT,CASSPSQGSLTEAFF